These 24 T cell receptor beta chains share one sample of origin, sequenced in a study of blood T cell repertoires in COVID-19. Only in-frame clones appear in the TCRdb table, and some are missing; sequencing was by immunoSEQ multiplex PCR. The repertoire has 250,000 to 300,000 clones, approximately 90% of them found once; the top ten carry approximately 2.4%. Material: PBMCs or T cells enriched from blood (not recorded which). The origin of the receptors is a woman aged 40 to 49 with acute COVID-19.

The J gene is TRBJ2-7, the V gene TRBV5-6, with D maybe TRBD1 (5 bases). Germline CDR1 is SGHDT and CDR2 is YYEEEE. This CDR3 comprises 13 residues. V lost 0 bases, J lost 4 bases, and 8 bases lay in between. The CDR3: CASSLVRGYEQYF. CDR3 DNA sequence: TGTGCCAGCAGCTTGGTTAGGGGTTACGAGCAGTACTTC. The whole variable domain, remainder taken from reference TRBV5-6 and TRBJ2-7, is DAGVTQSPTHLIKTRGQQVTLRCSPKSGHDTVSWYQQALGQGPQFIFQYYEEEERQRGNFPDRFSGHQFPNYSSELNVNALLLGDSALYLCASSLVRGYEQYFGPGTRLTVT.

The V call is TRBV19, the J call TRBJ1-4; TRBD1 is a possible D gene (5 bases). The CDR3 length is 16 residues. The V end lost 3 bases, the J end lost 8 bases, and 19 bases lay between the germline ends. CDR1 is LNHDA, CDR2 SQIVND, per germline (reference sequence). CDR3 nucleotide sequence: TGTGCCAGTAGTATGAGAGGGACTCCCGCCGGGGAAAAACTGTTTTTT. Its translation is CASSMRGTPAGEKLFF.

Remarks on this clone: The junction and the germline gene differ at one end; a read error may be behind it. This sample includes further DNA sequences coding for the same CDR3. The V call is TRBV7-9, the J call TRBJ2-7; 12 bases agree with TRBD2. Germline CDR1 SEHNR, CDR2 FQNEAQ (reference sequence). This CDR3 region has 14 residues. The CDR3 nucleotides are TGTGCCAGCAGCCTAGCGGGAGGGTCCTACGAGCAGTACTTC. Residues: CASSLAGGSYEQYF.

The chain carries TRBV6-6 and TRBJ2-1, with TRBD2 matching over 13 bases. The V and J ends lost 6 bases and 10 bases, in that order; junction bases with no gene match: 12. Germline CDR1 reads MNHNY; CDR2 reads SVGAGI (reference sequence). CDR3 length equals 16 residues. The CDR3 reads CASSPPGLAGSAEQFF. The CDR3 DNA reads as TGTGCCAGCAGCCCCCCGGGACTAGCGGGGTCGGCGGAGCAGTTCTTC.

The J gene is TRBJ2-1, the V gene TRBV18, with 9 bases identical to TRBD1. The ends lost 5 bases at V and 4 bases at J; junction bases unmatched: 3. This CDR3 spans 14 amino acids. In germline, CDR1 is KGHSH, CDR2 LQKENI. The CDR3 DNA follows: TGTGCCAGCTCAGAGGGACAGGGATACAATGAGCAGTTCTTC. Amino acids: CASSEGQGYNEQFF.

The chain links TRBV21-1 to TRBJ1-2; TRBD1 is the table's D call and was not checked against the DNA. TRBV21-1 is a recognized pseudogene. The CDR3 runs 18 residues. The CDR3 sequence: CASDYHRGFPVFDYGYTF. The CDR3 coding sequence is TGTGCCAGCGACTATCACAGGGGCTTCCCCGTGTTCGACTATGGCTACACCTTC.

This clone was seen only once. The chain couples TRBV27 to TRBJ1-6; D is possibly TRBD1 (5 bases). V was shortened by 2 bases and J by 7 bases, with 12 bases between the two germline ends. This CDR3 spans 15 amino acids. CDR1 is MNHEY and CDR2 is SMNVEV in the germline V gene (reference sequence). The CDR3 nucleotides are TGTGCCAGCAGTTTAAGGGAAAAGGGGAATTCACCCCTCCACTTT. This sequence encodes CASSLREKGNSPLHF.

The V and J genes are TRBV7-3 and TRBJ2-1; D possibly corresponds to TRBD2 (5 bases). CDR1 and CDR2 (germline): SGHTA, FQGTGA. V was shortened by 8 bases and J by 8 bases, with 19 bases between the two germline ends. The CDR3 is 14 amino acids. The CDR3 sequence is CASSRLGASDEQFF. CDR3 nucleotide sequence: TGTGCCAGCTCTCGTTTGGGAGCCTCGGATGAGCAGTTCTTC.

This chain uses TRBV5-1 with TRBJ1-5; 9 nucleotides line up with TRBD1. The CDR3 runs 15 residues. V was clipped by 1 base and J by 5 bases; unmatched bases: 4. The germline V gene has CDR1 SGHRS and CDR2 YFSETQ. This CDR3 is CASSLTGQGYQPQHF. CDR3 DNA: TGCGCCAGCAGCTTGACCGGACAGGGGTATCAGCCCCAGCATTTT.

The J gene is TRBJ1-2, the V gene TRBV2; TRBD1 matches 9 bases. Trimming took 4 bases from V and 5 from J; bases not matched to a gene: 14. The germline V gene encodes CDR1 SNHLY and CDR2 FYNNEI. This CDR3 is 17 amino acids long. Here the CDR3 DNA reads TGTGCCAGCAGTGGATGGGCGGGACAGGGCAAGGCATATGGCTACACCTTC. It is translated as CASSGWAGQGKAYGYTF.

This rearrangement joins TRBV4-3 to TRBJ2-1; 11 nucleotides agree with TRBD2. J was trimmed by 8 bases and V by 0 bases; bases with no gene match: 12. This CDR3 comprises 18 residues. In germline, CDR1 is LGHNA, CDR2 YSLEER. CDR3 loop: CASSQDVASGRRSDEQFF. The DNA of the CDR3 is TGCGCCAGCAGCCAAGATGTGGCTAGCGGGAGGAGGAGCGATGAGCAGTTCTTC.

The gene calls are TRBV2 and TRBJ1-2; unclear D gene. The V and J ends lost 3 bases and 6 bases respectively, with 14 bases between them. Per the germline V gene, CDR1 is SNHLY and CDR2 is FYNNEI. The CDR3 consists of 14 residues. CDR3: CASSELQALDGYTF. CDR3 DNA: TGTGCCAGCAGTGAGTTACAAGCGCTGGATGGCTACACCTTC.

This sequence joins TRBV24-1 and TRBJ2-2; D might be TRBD1 (6 bases). Germline V lookup: CDR1 KGHDR, CDR2 SFDVKD. The V end lost 2 bases, the J end lost 1 base, and 7 bases lay between the germline ends. CDR3 length: 15 amino acids. In nucleotides, the CDR3 is TGTGCCACCAGTGATTGGGGACAGAACACCGGGGAGCTGTTTTTT. Its protein product is CATSDWGQNTGELFF.

The J gene is TRBJ1-5, the V gene TRBV5-5, with no clear D. V lost 2 bases and J 1 base, leaving 7 bases between the germline ends. The CDR3 extends over 14 amino acids. The germline gives CDR1 SGHKS, CDR2 YYEKEE (reference sequence). The CDR3 sequence: CASSFTPSNQPQHF. In nucleotides, the CDR3 is TGTGCCAGCAGCTTCACTCCAAGCAATCAGCCCCAGCATTTT.

V usage is TRBV28 and J usage is TRBJ1-2; 9 nucleotides match TRBD1. Trimming cost V 2 bases and J 7 bases; bases outside gene matches: 5. Germline V gene lookup returns CDR1 MDHEN and CDR2 SYDVKM. This CDR3 region has 14 residues. Written as DNA, the CDR3 is TGTGCCAGCAGTTTAATAGGACAGGGGACTGGCTACACCTTC. It codes for CASSLIGQGTGYTF.

The rearrangement links TRBV6-1 to TRBJ2-2; 9 nucleotides match TRBD1. Germline CDR1 is MNHNS and CDR2 is SASEGT. After removal of 3 bases from V and 5 bases from J, the junction contained 7 bases not matched to a gene. CDR3 length equals 16 residues. Here the CDR3 DNA reads TGTGCCAGCAGTGACGAACAGGGGGCAGGGACCGGGGAGCTGTTTTTT. It encodes CASSDEQGAGTGELFF.

The J gene is TRBJ2-7, the V gene TRBV29-1, with D maybe TRBD2 (6 bases). CDR1 is SQVTM and CDR2 is ANQGSEA in the germline V gene. Trimming took 7 bases from V and 3 from J, leaving 10 bases between them. This CDR3 spans 11 amino acids. Here the CDR3 DNA reads TGCAGCGGGGGGACTGACTACGAGCAGTACTTC. This gives the protein CSGGTDYEQYF.

The J gene is TRBJ2-7, the V gene TRBV11-3; 7 nucleotides match TRBD2. J lost 7 bases, V lost 5 bases, and 11 bases had no gene match. From germline, CDR1 is SGHNT and CDR2 YENEEA. This CDR3 has 14 residues. CDR3 sequence reads: CASSRTSASREQYF. DNA for the CDR3: TGTGCCAGCAGCCGAACTAGCGCGAGTAGAGAGCAGTACTTC.

This clone appeared a single time. V and J are TRBV6-5 and TRBJ2-5, with 9 bases fitting TRBD2. CDR1 is MNHEY, CDR2 SVGAGI, per germline. The CDR3 is 14 amino acids. Losses at the gene ends were 6 bases for V and 3 bases for J; bases not matched to a gene: 5. The CDR3 sequence is CASRETSGKETQYF. CDR3 nucleotides: TGTGCCAGCAGGGAGACTAGCGGTAAAGAGACCCAGTACTTC.

This chain uses TRBV7-8 with TRBJ2-3, with D unresolved. The V end lost 6 bases, the J end lost 2 bases, and 15 bases lay between the germline ends. Germline-derived CDR1 and CDR2 are SGHVS and FQNEAQ. There are 15 residues in the CDR3. The CDR3 nucleotides are TGTGCCAGCAGTTACTTAGTCCCCAACACAGATACGCAGTATTTT. Translation: CASSYLVPNTDTQYF.

The chain has TRBV25-1 and TRBJ2-7; 8 bases line up with TRBD1. The junction had 4 bases not matched to a gene; V was cut back by 6 bases and J by 3 bases. Germline lookup yields CDR1 MGHDK and CDR2 SYGVNS. The CDR3 loop spans 13 amino acids. The CDR3 reads CASSRGPGYEQYF. CDR3 nucleotides: TGTGCCAGCAGCAGGGGGCCTGGCTACGAGCAGTACTTC.

Of note for this clone: This sample includes further DNA sequences coding for the same CDR3. The rearrangement links TRBV3-1 (or the pseudogene TRBV3-2) to TRBJ1-5; the D gene is possibly TRBD1 (6 bases). Germline V gene lookup returns CDR1 LGHDT and CDR2 YNNKEL (reference sequence). The V gene lost 3 bases and the J gene lost 0 bases, with 6 bases spanning the gap. The length of the CDR3 is 14 residues. For the CDR3, the DNA is TGTGCCAGCAGCCAGGGACATAGCAATCAGCCCCAGCATTTT. This gives the protein CASSQGHSNQPQHF.

V usage is TRBV7-2 and J usage is TRBJ2-1; D gene ambiguous. Trimming took off 1 base at V and 3 bases at J, with 10 bases between the two ends. This CDR3 has 15 residues. The V gene's germline CDR1 is SGHTA and CDR2 FQGNSA. The CDR3 sequence: CASSLGLNIYNEQFF. CDR3 nucleotide sequence: TGTGCCAGCAGCTTAGGACTCAACATCTACAATGAGCAGTTCTTC. Full variable domain (rest looked up from reference TRBV7-2 and TRBJ2-1): GAGVSQSPSNKVTEKGKDVELRCDPISGHTALYWYRQSLGQGLEFLIYFQGNSAPDKSGLPSDRFSAERTGGSVSTLTIQRTQQEDSAVYLCASSLGLNIYNEQFFGPGTRLTVL.

The chain recombines TRBV15 with TRBJ2-3, with 7 bases aligning to TRBD1. V was pared by 1 base and J by 5 bases, with 6 bases of the junction left unmatched. CDR3 length equals 15 residues. Germline V lookup: CDR1 LNHNV, CDR2 YYDKDF (reference sequence). The CDR3 coding sequence is TGTGCCACCAGCAGAGGCGTGACAGGGAAAGATACGCAGTATTTT. Translation gives CATSRGVTGKDTQYF.